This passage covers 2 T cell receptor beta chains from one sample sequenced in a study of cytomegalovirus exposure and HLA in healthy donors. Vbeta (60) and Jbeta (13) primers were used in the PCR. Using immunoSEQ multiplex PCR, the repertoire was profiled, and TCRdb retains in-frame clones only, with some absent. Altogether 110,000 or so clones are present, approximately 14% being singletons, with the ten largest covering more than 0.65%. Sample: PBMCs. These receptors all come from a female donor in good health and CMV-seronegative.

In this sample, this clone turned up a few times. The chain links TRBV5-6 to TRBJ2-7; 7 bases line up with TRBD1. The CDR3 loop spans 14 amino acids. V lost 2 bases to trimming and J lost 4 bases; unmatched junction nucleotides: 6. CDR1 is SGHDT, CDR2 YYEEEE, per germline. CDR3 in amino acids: CASSFGQGDYEQYF. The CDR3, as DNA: TGTGCCAGCAGCTTTGGGCAGGGGGATTACGAGCAGTACTTC. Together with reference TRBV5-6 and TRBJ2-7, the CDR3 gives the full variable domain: DAGVTQSPTHLIKTRGQQVTLRCSPKSGHDTVSWYQQALGQGPQFIFQYYEEEERQRGNFPDRFSGHQFPNYSSELNVNALLLGDSALYLCASSFGQGDYEQYFGPGTRLTVT.

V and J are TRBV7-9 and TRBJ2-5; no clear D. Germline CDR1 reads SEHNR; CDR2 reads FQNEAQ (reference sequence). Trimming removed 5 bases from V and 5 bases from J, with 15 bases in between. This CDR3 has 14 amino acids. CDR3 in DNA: TGTGCCAGCAGCACCCGCGGCGTATCTGAGACCCAGTACTTC. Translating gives CASSTRGVSETQYF.